This T cell receptor beta chain was identified in a study of shared clonotypes between healthy human individuals. On the study more broadly: Used for every donor were three CD4 naive, three CD4 memory, two CD8 naive and one CD8 memory plate.

CD8 cells classed as naive were CD45RO-negative and positively selected for CCR7, excluding terminally differentiated effector memory CD45RA+ cells. V dropped 5 bases and J dropped 15 bases, with 20 bases sitting between them. Germline V gene data show CDR1 as SEHNR and CDR2 as FQNEAQ (reference sequence). The CDR3 is made up of 13 amino acids. Profiling relied on immunoSEQ multiplex PCR, and the TCRdb table lists in-frame clones only, not all of them. The sample holds about 800,000 clones, about 97% seen once. Sequencing was done on a sample of naive CD8+ T cells sorted from blood. V is TRBV7-9 and J is TRBJ2-4; a weak D match, TRBD1 (6 bases). This TCR came from a man younger than 40 in good health. CDR3 region: CASSPDGQGRGYF. CDR3 DNA sequence: TGTGCCAGCAGCCCCGATGGGCAGGGGCGAGGGTACTTC. The variable domain in full, with the rest retrieved from reference TRBV7-9 and TRBJ2-4, is DTGVSQNPRHKITKRGQNVTFRCDPISEHNRLYWYRQTLGQGPEFLTYFQNEAQLEKSRLLSDRFSAERPKGSFSTLEIQRTEQGDSAMYLCASSPDGQGRGYFGAGTRLSVL.